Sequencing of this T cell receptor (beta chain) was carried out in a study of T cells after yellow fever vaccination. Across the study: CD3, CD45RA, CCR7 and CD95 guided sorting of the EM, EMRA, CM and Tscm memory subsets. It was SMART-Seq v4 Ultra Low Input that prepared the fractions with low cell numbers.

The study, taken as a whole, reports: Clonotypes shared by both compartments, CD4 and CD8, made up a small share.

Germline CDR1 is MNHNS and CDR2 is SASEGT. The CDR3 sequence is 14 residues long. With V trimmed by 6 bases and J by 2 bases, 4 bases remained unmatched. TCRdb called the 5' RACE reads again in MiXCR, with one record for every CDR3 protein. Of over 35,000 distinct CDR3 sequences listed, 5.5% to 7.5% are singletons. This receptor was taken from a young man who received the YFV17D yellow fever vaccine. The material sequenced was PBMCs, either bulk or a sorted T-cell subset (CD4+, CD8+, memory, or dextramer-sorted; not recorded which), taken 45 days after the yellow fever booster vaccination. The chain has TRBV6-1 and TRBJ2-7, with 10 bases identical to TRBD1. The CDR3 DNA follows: TGTGCCAGCAGACCTGACAGGGGGCCCTACGAGCAGTACTTC. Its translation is CASRPDRGPYEQYF.